This TCR beta chain was documented in a study of post-analysis software for immune sequencing data (dated by TCRdb to between 2014 and 2017). The study in broad terms: Relapsing-remitting, secondary progressive and progressive-relapsing multiple sclerosis were recorded as disease courses, and subtype annotation was lacking for some patients. Patient repertoires were compared against 10 to 12 previously published healthy control repertoires from donors aged roughly 6 to 26 years. A subset of samples was prepared in parallel using single-end sample barcoding, then pooled and co-amplified after Illumina adapter ligation. Results the study describes overall, beyond this receptor: Significantly higher frequencies in patients than in controls were found for roughly 5 TRBV segments, including TRBV5-6, TRBV5-1 and TRBV20-1. The multiple sclerosis patient group was slightly younger than the control group. When samples were clustered directly using the F measure, samples prepared in the same batch co-clustered strongly, which prompted a batch-effect correction. Normalized Chao1 diversity was significantly lower in multiple sclerosis patients than controls, suggesting substantial peripheral T-cell clonal expansion.

Trimmed from V: 3 bases; trimmed from J: 5 bases; junction bases lacking a gene match: 11. The CDR1 and CDR2 encoded by the germline V gene are SGHRS and YFSETQ. From the cysteine up to the phenylalanine, the CDR3 has a length of 16 residues. The only DNA kept is the CDR3, 48 bases in frame from the first base. Library method: PCR. Sequencing was performed on an Illumina HiSeq 2500. To reduce PCR and sequencing biases, unique molecular identifiers were built into the TCR beta cDNA libraries. Per 1 to 10 million input T cells, some 500,000 cDNA molecules were obtained, such that each molecule approximated one T cell. The same protocol used for the earlier healthy control dataset was applied to prepare and sequence the patient libraries. Samples belonging to the same batch were prepared together, multiplexed and sequenced on a shared HiSeq lane. Per the original workflow: MIGEC was used to process the raw barcoded reads, and molecular identifier groups with only a single read were discarded before consensus assembly and CDR3 extraction. Clonotype tables were post-analysed with VDJtools, and diversity was normalized by down-sampling all datasets to the smallest sample size. To correct batch-related cross-sample contamination, repertoire overlap clustering matched CDR3 amino acid sequences but not nucleotide sequences. TCRdb applied fastp at Q25 and MiXCR to the public reads, then kept only in-frame beta chains. Under each unique CDR3 protein, matching rows form one entry showing the most common genes and DNA. The V and J calls reflect TCRdb's pipeline rather than the authors' work. The sample contains approximately 690,000 distinct CDR3 sequences, around 64% of them found a single time. The top ten clones comprise around 11% of the sample.

TCR beta repertoires were profiled from peripheral blood of roughly 13 young patients with multiple sclerosis to demonstrate the VDJtools post-analysis software. The multiple sclerosis patients were children and adolescents ranging in age from about 6 to 17 years. With respect to this clonotype: Its antigen is currently not known. No base quality values were provided; no much bigger clone lies one nucleotide off.

Material for sequencing was blood. The rearranged segments are TRBV5-1 and TRBJ2-3, and TRBD1 aligns with 8 junction nucleotides. This TCR derives from a girl aged 2-10 years with multiple sclerosis. The nucleotide sequence reads as follows: TGCGCCAGCAGCTCATCGCCCGGGACAGGAGGAGATACGCAGTATTTT. Its coded protein is CASSSSPGTGGDTQYF.